Listed below are T cell receptor beta chains from one sample, sequenced in a study of T cell responses to AZD1222 COVID-19 vaccine. Here immunoSEQ multiplex PCR was the method, and the copy in TCRdb shows in-frame clones only, minus some. This table holds around 100,000 clones, approximately 93% found once. The material was peripheral blood, obtained on day 0 of AZD1222 vaccination. These receptor sequences come from an adult in good health. Both conserved end residues are part of each CDR3. The order of the fields is V gene, J gene, CDR3 length, D gene, CDR3 protein. The D gene is left open where the match is weak.

TRBV30,TRBJ1-2,15,NA,CAWSVAASINYGYTF
TRBV9,TRBJ2-5,16,TRBD1,CASSATGQGALETQYF
TRBV7-9,TRBJ2-7,14,NA,CASSLSMGSHEQYF
TRBV18,TRBJ2-4,18,NA,CASSPLGFGGRGGNIQYF
TRBV2,TRBJ1-4,15,NA,CASSPLGWANEKLFF
TRBV30,TRBJ1-6,13,NA,CAWSVDSDSPLHF
TRBV7-2,TRBJ2-1,12,NA,CASSTQYGEQFF
TRBV6-1,TRBJ1-2,15,TRBD1,CASSEAMGQVYGYTF
TRBV5-1,TRBJ2-7,16,NA,CASSLGTSRSSYEQYF
TRBV2,TRBJ2-5,13,NA,CASTRGDGETQYF
TRBV27,TRBJ1-2,16,NA,CASSPPGDRADGGYTF
TRBV12-3/TRBV12-4,TRBJ1-1,10,NA,CATEGTEAFF
TRBV6-2/TRBV6-3,TRBJ1-2,16,TRBD1,CASSYGDGGQLYGYTF
TRBV7-2,TRBJ2-1,18,TRBD2,CASSSPSSRGGRYNEQFF
TRBV7-2,TRBJ2-2,15,TRBD2,CASTPFLAGGGELFF
TRBV5-1,TRBJ2-5,13,NA,CASSPDNQETQYF
TRBV30,TRBJ2-2,16,TRBD1,CAWRIQGATNTGELFF
TRBV14,TRBJ1-2,13,NA,CASSYTGNYGYTF
TRBV9,TRBJ1-3,16,TRBD1,CASSSRGTGLVNTIYF
TRBV11-2,TRBJ2-2,14,NA,CASSLGLASGELFF